The 18 T cell receptor beta chains reported below all come from one sample, sequenced in a study of T cells after yellow fever vaccination. MiXCR, applied by TCRdb to the 5' RACE reads, yields one record per CDR3 protein. Of 340,000 or so distinct CDR3 sequences detected, around 13% appear once; the ten largest clones hold roughly 3%. Sequenced material: CD4+ T cells sorted from PBMCs, taken 15 days after the yellow fever booster vaccination. The source is a young man who received the YFV17D yellow fever vaccine.

This clonotype was counted only a few times. This rearrangement joins TRBV12-3 or TRBV12-4 to TRBJ2-1; 11 nucleotides line up with TRBD2. V lost 6 bases, J lost 10 bases, and 8 bases stayed unmatched. The length of the CDR3 is 14 residues. CDR3 sequence (DNA): TGTGCCAGCAGCCTTAGCGGGGGGGCCCGAGAGCAGTTCTTC. This sequence encodes CASSLSGGAREQFF.

The gene calls are TRBV7-2 and TRBJ1-5; no firm D call. CDR1 SGHTA and CDR2 FQGNSA come from the germline V gene. The V and J ends lost 0 bases and 7 bases respectively, with 13 bases between them. The CDR3 contains 15 residues. The CDR3 nucleotides are TGTGCCAGCAGCTTAGCCGGGTGGAGGGAGCAGCCCCAGCATTTT. It is translated as CASSLAGWREQPQHF.

The table lists this clonotype with a few counts. This rearrangement joins TRBV6-2 or TRBV6-3 to TRBJ1-5; D gene ambiguous. This CDR3 has 16 residues. Germline loops: CDR1 MNHEY, CDR2 SVGEGT. V lost 6 bases, J lost 0 bases, and 15 bases lay in between. CDR3 sequence: CASSYTGRYSNQPQHF. Here the CDR3 DNA reads TGTGCCAGCAGCTACACCGGCCGCTATAGCAATCAGCCCCAGCATTTT.

The V call is TRBV6-5, the J call TRBJ2-3; D call uncertain. CDR3 length: 14 amino acids. Germline V gene data show CDR1 as MNHEY and CDR2 as SVGAGI. V was cut by 6 bases and J by 5 bases, with 15 bases left in between. In DNA form, the CDR3 reads TGTGCCAGCAGCCCTTACCCCGTCGGAGATACGCAGTATTTT. It codes for CASSPYPVGDTQYF.

The chain is built from TRBV9 and TRBJ1-1; D may be TRBD1 (6 bases). From germline, CDR1 is SGDLS and CDR2 YYNGEE. There are 14 residues in the CDR3. V was cut by 2 bases and J by 8 bases, with 16 bases left in between. CDR3 nucleotide sequence: TGTGCCAGCAGCGTTAAGGGGGACCGGGGGGAAGCTTTCTTT. This gives the protein CASSVKGDRGEAFF.

This clonotype showed up just a few times. The chain carries TRBV5-5 and TRBJ2-7; 10 nucleotides line up with TRBD2. Per germline, CDR1 SGHKS and CDR2 YYEKEE (reference sequence). With V trimmed by 0 bases and J by 4 bases, 7 bases remained unmatched. The CDR3 covers 16 residues. CDR3 nucleotides: TGTGCCAGCAGCTTGGGTCCTAGCGGGGGAGAGTACGAGCAGTACGTC. Translation: CASSLGPSGGEYEQYV.

The V and J genes are TRBV7-9 and TRBJ1-1, with D hard to call. CDR1 is SEHNR and CDR2 is FQNEAQ in the germline V gene (reference sequence). The CDR3 sequence is 13 residues long. The germline V and J ends were trimmed by 7 bases and 3 bases, with 12 bases remaining between them. The CDR3 nucleotides read TGTGCCAGCATATCTCAGGAGGACACTGAAGCTTTCTTT. It encodes CASISQEDTEAFF.

This chain links TRBV27 with TRBJ1-2, with 8 bases matching TRBD1. V lost 3 bases and J lost 8; bases outside the gene matches: 14. From germline, CDR1 is MNHEY and CDR2 SMNVEV (reference sequence). The CDR3 is 16 amino acids. Written as DNA, the CDR3 is TGTGCCAGCAGTTTTTTGCAGGGGGCTATTTCGGGCGGCTACACCTTC. The encoded protein is CASSFLQGAISGGYTF.

This clonotype was detected many times. The rearrangement joins TRBV5-1 to TRBJ2-5; D is undetermined. Germline V lookup: CDR1 SGHRS, CDR2 YFSETQ. Trimming left V 2 bases short and J 2 bases short, with 7 bases between. The CDR3 totals 13 residues. The CDR3 spells CASSFGTQETQYF. The CDR3 DNA follows: TGCGCCAGCAGCTTCGGCACGCAAGAGACCCAGTACTTC.

J is TRBJ2-7 and V is TRBV12-3 or TRBV12-4, with 7 positions matching TRBD1. With V trimmed by 5 bases and J by 3 bases, 7 bases remained unmatched. There are 14 residues in the CDR3. Here the CDR3 DNA reads TGTGCCAGCAGTCGTGGACAGGCGGACTACGAGCAGTACTTC. This codes for CASSRGQADYEQYF.

This chain links TRBV7-9 with TRBJ1-2; D might be TRBD1 (6 bases). V shed 5 bases and J shed 4 bases, with 14 bases lying between them. Looked up from germline, CDR1 is SEHNR and CDR2 is FQNEAQ (reference sequence). The length of the CDR3 is 14 residues. The chain's CDR3 is CASSRPDSSYGYTF. The CDR3 nucleotides are TGTGCCAGCAGCCGACCGGACAGCAGCTATGGCTACACCTTC.

This clonotype was counted a few times. The rearrangement uses TRBV20-1 and TRBJ2-3, with 8 bases fitting TRBD1. The CDR3 extends over 17 amino acids. The germline V gene has CDR1 DFQATT and CDR2 SNEGSKA (reference sequence). V trimming: 0 bases; J trimming: 5 bases; junction bases outside the gene matches: 13. CDR3 amino acids: CSARDPARGLYRDTQYF. The CDR3 DNA reads as TGCAGTGCTAGAGATCCCGCCAGGGGGCTTTACAGAGATACGCAGTATTTT.

The chain joins TRBV20-1 to TRBJ1-4, with a tentative D call TRBD1 (6 bases). The V end was cut by 2 bases, the J end by 14 bases, with 15 bases between. There are 12 residues in the CDR3. From germline, CDR1 is DFQATT and CDR2 SNEGSKA (reference sequence). The CDR3: CSARRAQGLLFF. DNA of the CDR3: TGCAGTGCTAGACGGGCCCAGGGGCTTCTGTTTTTT.

There are many counts of this clonotype. The CDR3 nucleotides read TGTGCCAGCAGCGTCCTAGGTGGAGCTAGCAATGAGCAGTTCTTC. It translates to CASSVLGGASNEQFF. This chain connects TRBV12-3 or TRBV12-4 to TRBJ2-1, with D unresolved. Trimming took off 6 bases at V and 6 bases at J, with 18 bases between the two ends. This CDR3 spans 15 amino acids.

V and J are TRBV29-1 and TRBJ2-5, with D hard to call. The CDR3 has 13 amino acids. Germline V CDR1 and CDR2: SQVTM, ANQGSEA. The V and J ends lost 3 bases and 2 bases respectively, with 10 bases between them. Here the CDR3 DNA reads TGCAGCGTTGAGGTCCAAGTACAAGAGACCCAGTACTTC. Its translation is CSVEVQVQETQYF.

The chain links TRBV6-6 to TRBJ1-1, with 9 bases lining up with TRBD1. The CDR3 runs to 13 residues. CDR1 and CDR2 from the germline V gene are MNHNY and SVGAGI (reference sequence). The junction had 6 bases not matched to a gene; V was cut back by 6 bases and J by 7 bases. CDR3 sequence (DNA): TGTGCCAGCAGGCCGGGACAGGGTTTTGAAGCTTTCTTT. It is translated as CASRPGQGFEAFF.

In its sample, this clonotype was seen a few times. The chain uses TRBV4-1 and TRBJ2-2; no clear D gene. Germline CDR1 MGHRA, CDR2 YSYEKL. The CDR3 runs to 16 residues. The germline V and J ends were trimmed by 4 bases and 0 bases, with 12 bases remaining between them. For the CDR3, the DNA is TGCGCCAGCAGCCCAACCGGGTCTCCGAACACCGGGGAGCTGTTTTTT. Translated: CASSPTGSPNTGELFF.

This rearrangement joins TRBV4-1 to TRBJ1-2; perhaps TRBD1 as D (6 bases). Germline V gene lookup returns CDR1 MGHRA and CDR2 YSYEKL. The CDR3 consists of 15 residues. Trimming removed 1 base at V and 4 bases at J, with 13 bases between. In nucleotides, the CDR3 is TGCGCCAGCAGCCAAGGTCGACAGGAGATCTATGGCTACACCTTC. Translated, it gives CASSQGRQEIYGYTF.